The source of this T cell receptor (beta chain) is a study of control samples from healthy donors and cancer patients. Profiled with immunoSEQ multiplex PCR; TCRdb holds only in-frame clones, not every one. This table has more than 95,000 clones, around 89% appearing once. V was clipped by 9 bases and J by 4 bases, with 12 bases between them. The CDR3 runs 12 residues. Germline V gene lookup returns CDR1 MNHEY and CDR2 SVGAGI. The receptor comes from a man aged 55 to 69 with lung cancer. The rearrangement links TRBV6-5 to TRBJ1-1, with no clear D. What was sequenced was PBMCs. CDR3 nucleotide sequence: TGTGCCAGTAAGGGTCGGGGCACTGAAGCTTTCTTT. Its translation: CASKGRGTEAFF.